What follows are 28 T cell receptor beta chains derived from one specimen sequenced in a study of blood T cells in healthy people across ages. The use of a sample-barcoded 5' primer and a J-beta primer mix characterized a second PCR of roughly 7 to 11 cycles. TCRdb called the 5' RACE reads again in MiXCR, with one record for every CDR3 protein. The repertoire holds 750,000 to 1,000,000 distinct CDR3 sequences, with just under 30% as singletons. In addition, the sample was reused for a study of T cells of mothers and their children.

Source material: blood. The receptor set was obtained from a middle-aged woman in good health.

This clonotype came up a few times. The chain is built from TRBV7-3 and TRBJ2-1; D is tentatively TRBD1 or TRBD2 (5 bases each). The length of the CDR3 is 16 residues. Trimming took off 1 base at V and 2 bases at J, with 12 bases between the two ends. The V gene's germline CDR1 is SGHTA and CDR2 FQGTGA. CDR3 loop: CASSLIGEGPYNEQFF. CDR3 coding DNA: TGTGCCAGCAGCTTAATAGGCGAGGGGCCCTACAATGAGCAGTTCTTC. The variable domain in full, completed from reference TRBV7-3 and TRBJ2-1, reads GAGVSQTPSNKVTEKGKYVELRCDPISGHTALYWYRQSLGQGPEFLIYFQGTGAADDSGLPNDRFFAVRPEGSVSTLKIQRTERGDSAVYLCASSLIGEGPYNEQFFGPGTRLTVL.

This clonotype was counted only a few times. The chain has TRBV15 and TRBJ2-7; D gene unclear. V dropped 8 bases and J dropped 1 base, with 12 bases sitting between them. Germline V CDR1 and CDR2: LNHNV, YYDKDF (reference sequence). This CDR3 comprises 13 residues. The CDR3 is CATQVPHSYEQYF. In DNA form, the CDR3 reads TGTGCCACCCAAGTCCCCCATTCCTACGAGCAGTACTTC.

This clonotype has more than one count but fewer than ten. The V gene is TRBV10-3, the J gene TRBJ2-7; a weak D match, TRBD1 (6 bases). The V end lost 0 bases, the J end lost 2 bases, and 8 bases lay between the germline ends. Per germline, CDR1 ENHRY and CDR2 SYGVKD. This CDR3 spans 14 amino acids. The CDR3 reads CAISESQGTYEQYF. CDR3 nucleotides: TGTGCCATCAGTGAGTCGCAGGGGACCTACGAGCAGTACTTC.

This clonotype came up a few times. This CDR3 reads CASSRRGGRFNEQFF. For the CDR3, the DNA is TGTGCCAGCAGCCGACGGGGGGGCCGGTTCAATGAGCAGTTCTTC. The V gene is TRBV3-1, the J gene TRBJ2-1; 8 bases line up with TRBD2. The length of the CDR3 is 15 residues. CDR1 LGHDT and CDR2 YNNKEL come from the germline V gene (reference sequence). Trimming took 4 bases from V and 6 from J; bases not matched to a gene: 8.

The chain is built from TRBV7-2 and TRBJ1-6; TRBD1 matches 7 bases. The CDR3 has 15 amino acids. With 4 bases clipped from V and 5 bases from J, the junction kept 5 bases outside the gene matches. Germline assignment: CDR1 SGHTA and CDR2 FQGNSA. CDR3 in amino acids: CASSSQGGDNSPLHF. The CDR3 DNA sequence: TGTGCCAGCAGCTCTCAAGGGGGCGATAATTCACCCCTCCACTTT.

This clonotype was picked up a small number of times. The V gene is TRBV5-5, the J gene TRBJ1-1; 9 bases map to TRBD1. Germline CDR1 and CDR2: SGHKS and YYEKEE (reference sequence). There are 16 residues in the CDR3. V lost 0 bases and J lost 1; bases outside the gene matches: 4. The CDR3 loop is CASSLGTGARNTEAFF. The DNA of the CDR3 is TGTGCCAGCAGCTTGGGGACAGGGGCCAGGAACACTGAAGCTTTCTTT. Combining the CDR3 with reference TRBV5-5 and TRBJ1-1 gives the whole variable domain DAGVTQSPTHLIKTRGQQVTLRCSPISGHKSVSWYQQVLGQGPQFIFQYYEKEERGRGNFPDRFSARQFPNYSSELNVNALLLGDSALYLCASSLGTGARNTEAFFGQGTRLTVV.

The sample holds a few counts of this clonotype. The chain links TRBV6-2 or TRBV6-3 to TRBJ2-5; 7 bases match TRBD1. J was trimmed by 3 bases and V by 6 bases; bases with no gene match: 13. Germline CDR1 is MNHEY and CDR2 is SVGEGT. This CDR3 contains 16 residues. The CDR3 nucleotides are TGTGCCAGCAGCTTACCGACCAGGGGGACCGAAGAGACCCAGTACTTC. It yields the protein CASSLPTRGTEETQYF.

The chain carries TRBV6-6 and TRBJ2-7, with D possibly TRBD2 on 6 matching bases. V was trimmed by 0 bases and J by 1 base, leaving 10 bases between them. The CDR3 is 15 amino acids. The germline CDR1 and CDR2 sequences are MNHNY and SVGAGI (reference sequence). CDR3 sequence: CASSYSAGQSYEQYF. CDR3 sequence (DNA): TGTGCCAGCAGTTACTCGGCGGGGCAGTCCTACGAGCAGTACTTC.

This clonotype was counted between two and nine times. The V call is TRBV11-2, the J call TRBJ1-6; a weak D match, TRBD1 (5 bases). The ends were cut back, 0 bases at V and 10 bases at J, with 13 bases in the middle. The CDR3 has 15 amino acids. Germline CDR1 reads SGHAT; CDR2 reads FQNNGV. CDR3 residues: CASSLEWGPRSPLHF. The CDR3 nucleotides are TGTGCCAGCAGCTTAGAGTGGGGACCGAGGTCACCCCTCCACTTT.

Only a few counts were recorded for this clonotype. The CDR3 loop is CASREDRANSGANVLTF. The CDR3 nucleotides read TGCGCCAGCAGAGAGGACAGGGCTAACTCTGGGGCCAACGTCCTGACTTTC. The V call is TRBV5-1, the J call TRBJ2-6; 8 nucleotides match TRBD1. CDR3 length equals 17 residues. CDR1 SGHRS and CDR2 YFSETQ come from the germline V gene. Trimming cost V 5 bases and J 0 bases; bases outside gene matches: 7.

The chain employs TRBV18 and TRBJ2-6, with D possibly TRBD1 on 5 matching bases. CDR1 and CDR2 (germline): KGHSH, LQKENI. The CDR3 loop spans 16 amino acids. V was clipped by 6 bases and J by 0 bases, with 12 bases between them. CDR3 DNA: TGTGCCAGCTCGTCCGAGCAGGGCTCTGGGGCCAACGTCCTGACTTTC. Translation gives CASSSEQGSGANVLTF.

The table lists this clonotype with a few counts. This chain uses TRBV20-1 with TRBJ2-5; D gene uncertain. The CDR3 spans 13 residues. Germline CDR1 reads DFQATT; CDR2 reads SNEGSKA (reference sequence). Trimming removed 3 bases at V and 3 bases at J, with 11 bases between. In DNA form, the CDR3 reads TGCAGTGCTAGGGACGTTGGGGAAGAGACCCAGTACTTC. Protein: CSARDVGEETQYF.

This clonotype was counted only a few times. The chain carries TRBV14 and TRBJ2-3; D could derive from TRBD1 or TRBD2 (5 bases each). Per germline, CDR1 SGHDN and CDR2 FVKESK. Deletions cut 2 bases from V and 2 bases from J, with 14 bases between. The CDR3 runs to 16 residues. CDR3 protein: CASSQHLEGTTDTQYF. The CDR3 nucleotides are TGTGCCAGCAGCCAACACCTAGAGGGGACCACAGATACGCAGTATTTT.

This clonotype was detected once. The V gene is TRBV5-6, the J gene TRBJ2-1; 9 positions match TRBD2. This CDR3 region has 12 residues. The germline V gene has CDR1 SGHDT and CDR2 YYEEEE. The junction had 4 bases not matched to a gene; V was cut back by 7 bases and J by 8 bases. CDR3 coding DNA: TGTGCCAGCCGCGGGAGGGCGGATGAGCAGTTCTTC. Translation gives CASRGRADEQFF.

This clonotype was seen a handful of times. The chain links TRBV5-1 to TRBJ2-7, with D unresolved. The V and J ends lost 6 bases and 0 bases respectively, with 16 bases between them. CDR1 is SGHRS, CDR2 YFSETQ, per germline. The CDR3 contains 15 residues. In nucleotides, the CDR3 is TGCGCCAGCACCGATAGTTCTGGTTCCTCCTACGAGCAGTACTTC. This sequence encodes CASTDSSGSSYEQYF.

This chain joins TRBV20-1 and TRBJ2-3; 8 nucleotides agree with TRBD1. The length of the CDR3 is 15 residues. Unmatched junction bases numbered 9, after V lost 4 bases and J lost 3 bases. CDR1 is DFQATT, CDR2 SNEGSKA, per germline (reference sequence). The chain's CDR3 is CSATLQGARTDTQYF. For the CDR3, the DNA is TGCAGTGCTACGCTTCAGGGGGCGAGGACAGATACGCAGTATTTT.

This clonotype was found many times. This chain uses TRBV4-1 with TRBJ2-7; D perhaps matches TRBD2 (5 bases). V lost 3 bases and J lost 2, with 11 bases in between. Looked up from germline, CDR1 is MGHRA and CDR2 is YSYEKL. The CDR3 length is 14 residues. The CDR3 sequence is CASSQSPGAYEQYF. CDR3 nucleotides: TGCGCCAGCAGCCAGAGTCCCGGGGCCTACGAGCAGTACTTC.

This clonotype was picked up a small number of times. V gene TRBV28 combines with J gene TRBJ1-5; a weak D match, TRBD1 (5 bases). V shed 6 bases and J shed 6 bases, with 15 bases lying between them. CDR3 length: 14 residues. Germline values: CDR1 MDHEN, CDR2 SYDVKM. The CDR3 coding sequence is TGTGCCAGCAGGAAACAGGCCGGGGGTCAGCCCCAGCATTTT. Residues: CASRKQAGGQPQHF.

In this sample, this clonotype turned up many times. The chain uses TRBV6-1 and TRBJ2-7; no clear D gene. CDR1 MNHNS and CDR2 SASEGT come from the germline V gene. Trimming took 1 base from V and 6 from J, leaving 10 bases between them. CDR3 length: 13 amino acids. In nucleotides, the CDR3 is TGTGCCAGCAGTGAAGTGGCCAGCGTCGAGCAGTACTTC. Protein: CASSEVASVEQYF.

CDR3 loop: CSAGRDGAEAFF. CDR3 DNA sequence: TGCAGCGCCGGACGGGATGGGGCTGAAGCTTTCTTT. The rearrangement links TRBV29-1 to TRBJ1-1, with unresolved D. The CDR3 contains 12 residues. CDR1 is SQVTM and CDR2 is ANQGSEA in the germline V gene. Trimming removed 7 bases at V and 6 bases at J, with 15 bases between.

The V and J genes are TRBV5-1 and TRBJ1-2; the match to TRBD1 covers 8 bases. Germline trimming cut 5 bases from V and 6 bases from J; bases unmatched to any gene: 9. Germline V lookup: CDR1 SGHRS, CDR2 YFSETQ. CDR3 size: 14 residues. CDR3 in DNA: TGCGCCAGCAGTCAAGGACAGGGAGAGAATGGCTACACCTTC. Protein: CASSQGQGENGYTF.

This clonotype was seen more than once but under ten times. The rearrangement joins TRBV6-5 to TRBJ1-1, with 8 positions matching TRBD1. The CDR3 totals 14 residues. Germline lookup yields CDR1 MNHEY and CDR2 SVGAGI. Trimming cost V 2 bases and J 2 bases; bases outside gene matches: 1. This chain's CDR3 is CASSYDRGNTEAFF. The DNA of the CDR3 is TGTGCCAGCAGTTACGACAGGGGAAACACTGAAGCTTTCTTT.

The rearrangement uses TRBV2 and TRBJ2-3; a possible D gene is TRBD2 (5 bases). The CDR3 consists of 15 residues. CDR1 SNHLY and CDR2 FYNNEI come from the germline V gene. Trimming pared 6 bases from V and 0 bases from J, leaving 13 bases between. The DNA of the CDR3 is TGTGCCAGCAGCACAAGCGGCTCTAGCACAGATACGCAGTATTTT. Amino acids: CASSTSGSSTDTQYF. Complete variable domain (other parts from reference TRBV2 and TRBJ2-3): EPEVTQTPSHQVTQMGQEVILRCVPISNHLYFYWYRQILGQKVEFLVSFYNNEISEKSEIFDDQFSVERPDGSNFTLKIRSTKLEDSAMYFCASSTSGSSTDTQYFGPGTRLTVL.

This clonotype was seen repeatedly, ten times or more. The chain carries TRBV7-9 and TRBJ2-7; D is uncertain. The CDR3 contains 13 residues. Between the trimmed V and J ends, which lost 5 bases and 3 bases, there was a span of 11 bases. CDR1 and CDR2 (germline): SEHNR, FQNEAQ (reference sequence). The CDR3 sequence is CASSAYSSYEQYF. The CDR3 region has the DNA TGTGCCAGCAGCGCGTACTCTAGCTACGAGCAGTACTTC.

This clonotype was observed at least ten times. V is TRBV20-1 and J is TRBJ2-7, with D possibly being TRBD1 (5 bases). This CDR3 contains 13 residues. The V and J ends lost 6 bases and 2 bases respectively, with 14 bases between them. Germline assignment: CDR1 DFQATT and CDR2 SNEGSKA (reference sequence). The chain's CDR3 is CSAHNDRPYEQYF. Here the CDR3 DNA reads TGCAGTGCCCATAATGACAGACCCTACGAGCAGTACTTC.

This clonotype turned up a few times. One base away lies a much larger clone, so this may be a sequencing read error. This rearrangement joins TRBV4-2 to TRBJ2-7; TRBD2 is a possible D gene (6 bases). V shed 2 bases and J shed 0 bases, with 20 bases lying between them. CDR1 and CDR2 (germline): LGHNA, YNFKEQ. This CDR3 contains 18 residues. The CDR3 sequence: CASSQQLPRAEGSYEQYF. Written as DNA, the CDR3 is TGTGCCAGCAGCCAACAACTGCCTCGAGCGGAGGGCTCCTACGAGCAGTACTTC.

This clonotype occurred many times. This rearrangement joins TRBV15 to TRBJ2-7; TRBD2 matches at 8 bases. This CDR3 spans 15 amino acids. V gave up 4 bases and J gave up 5 bases; unmatched junction bases: 10. Germline V CDR1 and CDR2: LNHNV, YYDKDF (reference sequence). For the CDR3, the DNA is TGTGCCACCAGCAACGGGGGGGCCGGATCGGACGAGCAGTACTTC. Translated, it gives CATSNGGAGSDEQYF.

Remarks on this clonotype: A much larger clone differs by one base, so this may be a read error. The genes are TRBV5-1 and TRBJ2-1; D tentatively reads TRBD1 or TRBD2 (5 bases each). Germline CDR1 and CDR2: SGHRS and YFSETQ. Trimming pared 4 bases from V and 7 bases from J, leaving 18 bases between. This CDR3 is built from 15 residues. The CDR3 here is CASSPRDLRGNEQFF. In DNA, the CDR3 is TGCGCCAGCAGCCCCAGGGACCTTAGAGGAAATGAGCAGTTCTTC.